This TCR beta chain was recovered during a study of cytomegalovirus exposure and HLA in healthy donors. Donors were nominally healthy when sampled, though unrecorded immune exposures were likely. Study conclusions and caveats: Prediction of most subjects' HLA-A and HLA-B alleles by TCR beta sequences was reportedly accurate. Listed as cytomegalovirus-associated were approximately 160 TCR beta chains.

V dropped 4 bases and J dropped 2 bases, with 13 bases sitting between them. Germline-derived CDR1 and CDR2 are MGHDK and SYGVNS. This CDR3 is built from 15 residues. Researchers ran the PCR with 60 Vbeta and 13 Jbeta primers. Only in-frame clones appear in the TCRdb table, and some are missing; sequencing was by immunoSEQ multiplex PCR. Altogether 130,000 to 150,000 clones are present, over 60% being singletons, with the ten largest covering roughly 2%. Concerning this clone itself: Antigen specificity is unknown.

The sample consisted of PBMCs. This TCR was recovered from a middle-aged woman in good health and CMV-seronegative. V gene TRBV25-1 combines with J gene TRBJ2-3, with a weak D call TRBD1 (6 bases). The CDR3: CASSGNTGITDTQYF. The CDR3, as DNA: TGTGCCAGCAGTGGAAATACAGGGATCACAGATACGCAGTATTTT. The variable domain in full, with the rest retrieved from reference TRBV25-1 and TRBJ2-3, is EADIYQTPRYLVIGTGKKITLECSQTMGHDKMYWYQQDPGMELHLIHYSYGVNSTEKGDLSSESTVSRIRTEHFPLTLESARPSHTSQYLCASSGNTGITDTQYFGPGTRLTVL.